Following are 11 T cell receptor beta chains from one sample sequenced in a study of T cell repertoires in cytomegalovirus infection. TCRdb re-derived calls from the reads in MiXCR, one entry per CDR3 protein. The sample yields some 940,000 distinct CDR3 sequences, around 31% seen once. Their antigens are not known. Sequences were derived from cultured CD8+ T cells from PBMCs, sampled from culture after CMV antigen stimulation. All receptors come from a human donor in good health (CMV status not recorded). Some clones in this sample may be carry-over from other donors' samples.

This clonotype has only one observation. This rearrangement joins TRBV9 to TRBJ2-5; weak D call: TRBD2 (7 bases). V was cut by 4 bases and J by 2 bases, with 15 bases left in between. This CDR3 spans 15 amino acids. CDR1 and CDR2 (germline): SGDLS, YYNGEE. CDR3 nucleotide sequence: TGTGCCAGCAGCAGGGGGAGGGTGGGACAAGAGACCCAGTACTTC. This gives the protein CASSRGRVGQETQYF.

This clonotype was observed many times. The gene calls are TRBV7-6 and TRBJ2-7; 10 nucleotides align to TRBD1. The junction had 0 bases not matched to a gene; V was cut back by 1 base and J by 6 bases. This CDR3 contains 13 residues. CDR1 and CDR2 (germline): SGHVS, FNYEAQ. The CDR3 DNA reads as TGTGCCAGCAGCTTAGGACAGGGGGCCGAGCAGTACGTC. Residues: CASSLGQGAEQYV.

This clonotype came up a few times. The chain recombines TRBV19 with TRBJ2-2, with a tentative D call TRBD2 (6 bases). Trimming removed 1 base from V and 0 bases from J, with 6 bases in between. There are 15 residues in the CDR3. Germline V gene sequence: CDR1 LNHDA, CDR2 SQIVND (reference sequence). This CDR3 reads CASSIGGTNTGELFF. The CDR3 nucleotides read TGTGCCAGTAGTATAGGCGGGACGAACACCGGGGAGCTGTTTTTT.

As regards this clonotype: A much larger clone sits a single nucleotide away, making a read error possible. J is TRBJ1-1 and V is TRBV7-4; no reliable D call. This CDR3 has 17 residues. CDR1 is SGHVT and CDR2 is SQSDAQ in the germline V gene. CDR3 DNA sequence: TGTGTCACCTACCCCACCCGGGGAGGTGTGATGAACACTGAAGCTTTCTTT. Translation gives CVTYPTRGGVMNTEAFF.

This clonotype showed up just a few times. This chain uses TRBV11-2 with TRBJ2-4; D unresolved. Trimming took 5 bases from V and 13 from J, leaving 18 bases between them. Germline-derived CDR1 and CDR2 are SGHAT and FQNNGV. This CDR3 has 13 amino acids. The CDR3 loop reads CASSLAKGKEQYF. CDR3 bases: TGTGCCAGCAGCCTCGCAAAAGGGAAGGAACAGTACTTC.

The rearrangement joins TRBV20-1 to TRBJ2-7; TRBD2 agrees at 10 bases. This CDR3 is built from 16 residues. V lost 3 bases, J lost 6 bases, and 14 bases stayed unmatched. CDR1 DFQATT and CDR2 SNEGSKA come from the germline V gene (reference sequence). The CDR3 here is CSARMVGSGGAPEQYV. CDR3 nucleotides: TGCAGTGCTAGGATGGTCGGGAGCGGGGGGGCCCCCGAGCAGTACGTC.

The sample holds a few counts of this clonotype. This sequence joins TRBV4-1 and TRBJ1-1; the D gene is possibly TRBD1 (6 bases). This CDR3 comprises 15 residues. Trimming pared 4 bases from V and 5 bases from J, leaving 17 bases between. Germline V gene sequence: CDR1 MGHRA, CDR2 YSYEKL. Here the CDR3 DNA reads TGCGCCAGCAGCCCCCCAGGGGAAGGTCTTACTGAAGCTTTCTTT. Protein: CASSPPGEGLTEAFF.

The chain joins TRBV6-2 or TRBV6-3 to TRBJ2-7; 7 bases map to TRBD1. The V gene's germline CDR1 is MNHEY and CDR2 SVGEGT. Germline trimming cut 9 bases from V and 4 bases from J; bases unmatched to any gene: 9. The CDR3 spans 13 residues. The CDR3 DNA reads TGTGCCAGTTCAGAGAGGGGGCTGTACGAGCAGTACGTC. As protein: CASSERGLYEQYV.

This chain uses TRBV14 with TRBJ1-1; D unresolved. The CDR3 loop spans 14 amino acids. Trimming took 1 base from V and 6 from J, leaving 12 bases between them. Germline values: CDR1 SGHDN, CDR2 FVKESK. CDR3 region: CASSQAGRFPEAFF. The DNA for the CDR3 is TGTGCCAGCAGCCAAGCCGGAAGGTTTCCTGAAGCTTTCTTT.

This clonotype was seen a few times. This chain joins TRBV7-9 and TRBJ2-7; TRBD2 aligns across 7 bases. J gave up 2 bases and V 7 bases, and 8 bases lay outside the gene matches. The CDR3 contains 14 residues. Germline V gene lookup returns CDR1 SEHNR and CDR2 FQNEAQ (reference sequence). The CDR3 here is CASTDWGGAYEQYF. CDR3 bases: TGTGCCAGCACCGACTGGGGAGGGGCCTACGAGCAGTACTTC. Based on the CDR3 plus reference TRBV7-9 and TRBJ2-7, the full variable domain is DTGVSQNPRHKITKRGQNVTFRCDPISEHNRLYWYRQTLGQGPEFLTYFQNEAQLEKSRLLSDRFSAERPKGSFSTLEIQRTEQGDSAMYLCASTDWGGAYEQYFGPGTRLTVT.

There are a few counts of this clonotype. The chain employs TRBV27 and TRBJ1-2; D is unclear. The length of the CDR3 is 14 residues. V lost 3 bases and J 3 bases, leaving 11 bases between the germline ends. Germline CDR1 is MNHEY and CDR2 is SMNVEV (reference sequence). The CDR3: CASSFAGADYGYTF. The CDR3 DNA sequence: TGTGCCAGCAGTTTTGCAGGAGCGGACTATGGCTACACCTTC.